The clone carrying this T cell receptor beta chain has only one observation. The antigen remains unidentified. V was shortened by 1 base and J by 2 bases, with 12 bases between the two germline ends. Germline CDR1 reads LNHNV; CDR2 reads YYDKDF (reference sequence). The CDR3 extends over 15 amino acids. Profiling that covered TCR beta VDJ and CDR3 relied on genomic DNA as its template. TCRdb ran MiXCR on the reads and lists one entry per CDR3 protein. The table lists under 200,000 distinct CDR3 sequences, around half of them singletons. For sequencing, patients were chosen who had shown expansion of CD8+CD57+ cells by flow cytometry. At blood sampling, none of the patients had yet received therapy. The sample belongs to a study of CD8+CD57+ T cells in acquired aplastic anemia. Study-wide results and limits: Patients and controls were not found to differ significantly in CD8+ Simpson's diversity.

The rearrangement links TRBV15 to TRBJ2-7, with D unclear. This TCR derives from a human donor with aplastic anemia. The sequencing input was sorted CD4+, CD8+, or CD8+CD57+ T cells (not recorded which) from PBMCs. The chain's CDR3 is CATSRGGSGPYEQYF. The CDR3 nucleotides are TGTGCCACCAGCAGAGGGGGTTCGGGCCCCTACGAGCAGTACTTC.